This is a list of T cell receptor beta chains from one sample in a study of OX40 agonist ivuxolimab in advanced cancers. The table came from immunoSEQ multiplex PCR; TCRdb's copy has only in-frame clones and leaves some out. The table has 50,000 to 60,000 clones, approximately 87% seen once. Here the sequenced sample was CD4+ or CD8+ T cells sorted from blood, taken in a trial of the OX40 agonist ivuxolimab. These receptor sequences come from an adult with an advanced solid tumor such as melanoma, head and neck, liver or kidney cancer. Each CDR3 is given with its conserved first and last residue. A D gene is named only where the DNA matches it firmly. Not all rows give a size; the values are once, few, many and, for expanded clones, a class.

CASSRDRTIGDTQYF | TGTGCCAGCAGCCGGGACAGGACTATAGGAGATACGCAGTATTTT | TRBJ2-3 | NA | TRBD1 | 15 | TRBV5-4
CASSLAIWQGGSTDTQYF | TGTGCCAGCAGCTTAGCGATATGGCAGGGGGGGAGCACAGATACGCAGTATTTT | TRBJ2-3 | NA | NA | 18 | TRBV7-9
CASSLAGQGARTEAFF | TGTGCCAGCAGCTTAGCGGGACAGGGGGCTCGAACTGAAGCTTTCTTT | TRBJ1-1 | once | TRBD1 | 16 | TRBV7-8
CASSLAPVSNQPQHF | TGTGCCAGCAGCTTAGCGCCAGTGAGCAATCAGCCCCAGCATTTT | TRBJ1-5 | once | NA | 15 | TRBV7-2
CASRGDSQGEYF | TGTGCCAGCAGAGGGGACAGTCAGGGGGAGTATTTT | TRBJ2-3 | NA | TRBD1 | 12 | TRBV28
CASSQAATGTGDPEAFF | TGTGCCAGCAGCCAGGCCGCAACCGGGACAGGGGACCCTGAAGCTTTCTTT | TRBJ1-1 | NA | TRBD1 | 17 | TRBV5-6
CASSLQFSGGLGSYNEQFF | TGTGCCAGCAGCTTACAATTTTCCGGTGGTCTGGGTAGCTACAATGAGCAGTTCTTC | TRBJ2-1 | NA | NA | 19 | TRBV7-2
CASSPLRDRTNYGYTF | TGTGCCAGCTCACCACTCCGGGACAGGACTAACTATGGCTACACCTTC | TRBJ1-2 | NA | TRBD1 | 16 | TRBV18
CASSPRDVSYNEQFF | TGTGCCAGCAGCCCCCGGGACGTATCCTACAATGAGCAGTTCTTC | TRBJ2-1 | NA | NA | 15 | TRBV6-1
CASSITGSYEQYF | TGTGCCAGCAGTATAACAGGGTCCTACGAGCAGTACTTC | TRBJ2-7 | NA | NA | 13 | TRBV6-1
CASSLAGREGDEQYF | TGCGCCAGCAGCTTGGCTGGGCGGGAGGGGGACGAGCAGTACTTC | TRBJ2-7 | NA | TRBD2 | 15 | TRBV5-1
CASSTGTSGNNEQFF | TGTGCCAGCAGCACCGGGACTAGCGGGAACAATGAGCAGTTCTTC | TRBJ2-1 | NA | TRBD2 | 15 | TRBV5-4
CASSRTPTWRGKNIQYF | TGCGCCAGCAGCCGAACACCAACGTGGCGAGGGAAAAACATTCAGTACTTC | TRBJ2-4 | NA | NA | 17 | TRBV4-1
CASSPQGTGYEQYF | TGTGCCAGCTCACCACAGGGGACCGGCTACGAGCAGTACTTC | TRBJ2-7 | NA | NA | 14 | TRBV18
CASSQDRRDRDYGYTF | TGTGCCAGCAGCCAAGACCGTAGGGACAGAGACTATGGCTACACCTTC | TRBJ1-2 | NA | TRBD1 | 16 | TRBV4-2
CASSSGPASEAFF | TGTGCCAGCAGCTCCGGACCGGCATCTGAAGCTTTCTTT | TRBJ1-1 | few | NA | 13 | TRBV7-6
CASSFTSGVSYEQYF | TGTGCCAGCAGCTTCACTAGCGGGGTCTCCTACGAGCAGTACTTC | TRBJ2-7 | once | TRBD2 | 15 | TRBV7-2
CASATRQGRETQYF | TGTGCCAGCGCGACCCGACAGGGACGGGAGACCCAGTACTTC | TRBJ2-5 | NA | TRBD1 | 14 | TRBV7-2
CASSPSRDSEAFF | TGTGCCAGCTCACCCTCCCGGGACAGTGAAGCTTTCTTT | TRBJ1-1 | NA | TRBD1 | 13 | TRBV18
CASSLDRYLSYEQYF | TGCGCCAGCAGCTTAGACAGGTACCTCTCCTACGAGCAGTACTTC | TRBJ2-7 | NA | NA | 15 | TRBV5-1
CASSFGRGQEGYTF | TGTGCCAGCAGCTTCGGAAGGGGGCAGGAGGGCTACACCTTC | TRBJ1-2 | medium-sized | TRBD1 | 14 | TRBV5-4
CATGGGTMNTEAFF | TGTGCCACGGGAGGGGGGACCATGAACACTGAAGCTTTCTTT | TRBJ1-1 | NA | NA | 14 | TRBV6-6
CASSPQGQETQYF | TGTGCCAGCAGTCCCCAGGGGCAAGAGACCCAGTACTTC | TRBJ2-5 | once | NA | 13 | TRBV6-6
CASSQDRQRSGYTF | TGCGCCAGCAGCCAAGATAGACAACGGAGTGGCTACACCTTC | TRBJ1-2 | few | NA | 14 | TRBV4-1
CASSLNTGAEQFF | TGTGCCAGCAGCCTGAATACAGGGGCTGAGCAGTTCTTC | TRBJ2-1 | NA | TRBD1 | 13 | TRBV7-2
CASSVGQRNTGELFF | TGTGCCAGCAGCGTAGGACAGCGGAACACCGGGGAGCTGTTTTTT | TRBJ2-2 | NA | NA | 15 | TRBV9
CASSDTVNTEAFF | TGTGCCAGTAGCGACACGGTGAACACTGAAGCTTTCTTT | TRBJ1-1 | medium-sized | NA | 13 | TRBV19
CASNRVTEAFF | TGTGCCAGCAATAGGGTCACTGAAGCTTTCTTT | TRBJ1-1 | few | NA | 11 | TRBV11-2
CASSVGDGTEAFF | TGTGCCAGCAGCGTGGGGGACGGGACTGAAGCTTTCTTT | TRBJ1-1 | NA | NA | 13 | TRBV9
CASSPRLRGPSNEQFF | TGTGCCAGCAGTCCCCGGTTGCGGGGGCCGAGTAATGAGCAGTTCTTC | TRBJ2-1 | once | NA | 16 | TRBV28
CASSSDRAWRPQHF | TGTGCCAGCAGCTCGGACAGGGCCTGGAGGCCCCAGCATTTT | TRBJ1-5 | once | TRBD1 | 14 | TRBV7-8
CASSISGTGTTYGYTF | TGTGCCAGTAGTATCTCCGGGACAGGGACAACTTATGGCTACACCTTC | TRBJ1-2 | NA | TRBD1 | 16 | TRBV19
CSATDRGSQETQYF | TGCAGCGCCACAGACAGGGGGTCCCAAGAGACCCAGTACTTC | TRBJ2-5 | NA | TRBD1 | 14 | TRBV29-1
CASSLEGTSGAHTQYF | TGCGCCAGCAGCTTGGAGGGGACTAGCGGAGCCCATACGCAGTATTTT | TRBJ2-3 | NA | TRBD2 | 16 | TRBV5-1
CASSEGSGSSYEQYF | TGTGCCAGCTCGGAAGGCAGCGGGAGCTCCTACGAGCAGTACTTC | TRBJ2-7 | NA | TRBD2 | 15 | TRBV18
CASSWDLLYEQYF | TGTGCCAGCAGCTGGGACTTATTGTACGAGCAGTACTTC | TRBJ2-7 | NA | NA | 13 | TRBV21-1
CATWDSISYEQYF | TGTGCCACCTGGGACAGTATCTCCTACGAGCAGTACTTC | TRBJ2-7 | once | TRBD1 | 13 | TRBV28
CASSEGYGQGAGSEAFF | TGTGCCAGCAGTGAGGGTTATGGACAGGGGGCTGGGTCTGAAGCTTTCTTT | TRBJ1-1 | NA | TRBD1 | 17 | TRBV25-1
CASRVSSGNTIYF | TGTGCCAGTAGGGTGAGCTCTGGAAACACCATATATTTT | TRBJ1-3 | once | NA | 13 | TRBV19
CASKGPSSYNEQFF | TGTGCCAGCAAGGGTCCGAGCTCCTACAATGAGCAGTTCTTC | TRBJ2-1 | NA | NA | 14 | TRBV27
CASSGSRGLEKLFF | TGTGCCAGCAGTGGGTCCAGGGGTCTTGAAAAACTGTTTTTT | TRBJ1-4 | NA | NA | 14 | TRBV25-1
CASSLIDGGSDSYNEQFF | TGTGCCAGCAGCTTAATCGACGGCGGGAGTGATTCCTACAATGAGCAGTTCTTC | TRBJ2-1 | once | TRBD2 | 18 | TRBV7-8
CASSLAGQPTGELFF | TGTGCCAGCAGCTTAGCGGGACAGCCCACCGGGGAGCTGTTTTTT | TRBJ2-2 | NA | NA | 15 | TRBV7-3
CASRTGGSSGANVLTF | TGTGCCAGCAGAACAGGGGGCTCATCTGGGGCCAACGTCCTGACTTTC | TRBJ2-6 | NA | TRBD1 | 16 | TRBV7-3
CASSVRTSGISGSGANVLTF | TGTGCCAGCAGCGTAAGGACTAGCGGGATATCAGGCTCTGGGGCCAACGTCCTGACTTTC | TRBJ2-6 | NA | TRBD2 | 20 | TRBV9
CAISSQGTGYTF | TGTGCCATCAGTTCGCAAGGGACGGGCTACACCTTC | TRBJ1-2 | NA | NA | 12 | TRBV10-3
CASSQDPTTGRNIHNEKLFF | TGCGCCAGCAGCCAAGACCCAACCACAGGGCGCAATATTCATAATGAAAAACTGTTTTTT | TRBJ1-4 | NA | NA | 20 | TRBV4-1